This T cell receptor beta chain was identified during a study of T cells in Graves' hyperthyroidism and ophthalmopathy. An absence of ophthalmopathy progression within 18 months meant stable Graves' hyperthyroidism. Hyperthyroidism was newly diagnosed in patients aged 18 to 65 (duration under 2 months). Exclusion followed for patients with uncontrolled infection, other autoimmune disease, pregnancy or lactation. The investigators amplified TCR beta CDR3 regions from RNA transcripts. The primer set for the first-round RT-PCR of the TCR CDR3 was HTBI. TCRdb used MiXCR to reprocess the multiplex PCR reads, holding one entry per CDR3 protein. Of fewer than 850,000 distinct CDR3 sequences in the sample, 17% were seen once. The clonotype originates from a man aged 50 to 60 with Graves' hyperthyroidism. Material for sequencing was blood.

CDR3 nucleotides: TGTGCCAGCAGCGAGCTGTCTAGCGGATACACCGGGGAGCTGTTTTTT. It is translated as CASSELSSGYTGELFF. This chain uses TRBV25-1 with TRBJ2-2, with 7 bases that match TRBD2. This CDR3 spans 16 amino acids. CDR1 is MGHDK and CDR2 is SYGVNS in the germline V gene. V lost 6 bases to trimming and J lost 3 bases; unmatched junction nucleotides: 10.